Listed here are 11 T cell receptor beta chains from one sample, sequenced in a study of blood T cell repertoires in COVID-19. TCRdb's table, derived via immunoSEQ multiplex PCR, lists solely in-frame clones and lacks some. The sample has about 320,000 clones, more than 90% seen once. Sequencing was performed on PBMCs or T cells enriched from blood (not recorded which). These receptors all come from a man in his sixties who had recovered from COVID-19.

The chain has TRBV11-3 and TRBJ2-5, with TRBD2 matching over 14 bases. V was clipped by 1 base and J by 5 bases; unmatched bases: 3. This CDR3 region has 16 residues. Germline CDR1 is SGHNT and CDR2 is YENEEA. CDR3 sequence reads: CASSLGGTSGSETQYF. CDR3 in DNA: TGTGCCAGCAGCTTAGGAGGGACTAGCGGGAGTGAGACCCAGTACTTC.

V is TRBV5-1 and J is TRBJ1-2; TRBD1 matches at 12 bases. CDR1 and CDR2 (germline): SGHRS, YFSETQ. The CDR3 runs to 17 residues. V was clipped by 2 bases and J by 4 bases; unmatched bases: 9. CDR3 in DNA: TGCGCCAGCAGCTTTGGGGACAGGGGGCAAACCGGCTATGGCTACACCTTC. It encodes CASSFGDRGQTGYGYTF.

This clone was detected only once. V is TRBV19 and J is TRBJ1-5; 10 nucleotides agree with TRBD1. This CDR3 spans 16 amino acids. With 4 bases clipped from V and 5 bases from J, the junction kept 8 bases outside the gene matches. Germline loops: CDR1 LNHDA, CDR2 SQIVND (reference sequence). The CDR3 spells CASSRNDRGPHQPQHF. The CDR3 nucleotides are TGTGCCAGTAGTAGGAATGACAGGGGGCCCCATCAGCCCCAGCATTTT.

CDR3: CASSPSSGSFYEQYF. The CDR3 DNA reads as TGTGCCAGCAGCCCCTCTAGCGGGAGTTTCTACGAGCAGTACTTC. This chain links TRBV25-1 with TRBJ2-7, with 10 bases that match TRBD2. CDR3 length equals 15 residues. Germline V lookup: CDR1 MGHDK, CDR2 SYGVNS. The ends lost 6 bases at V and 3 bases at J; junction bases unmatched: 8.

This clone was picked up one time. The gene calls are TRBV2 and TRBJ2-7, with unresolved D. Germline V lookup: CDR1 SNHLY, CDR2 FYNNEI. The germline V and J ends were trimmed by 7 bases and 7 bases, with 14 bases remaining between them. This CDR3 is built from 12 residues. This CDR3 reads CASISSFGEQYF. CDR3 nucleotides: TGTGCCAGCATTTCAAGTTTCGGGGAGCAGTACTTC.

V gene TRBV27 combines with J gene TRBJ2-7; 9 bases map to TRBD1. With 6 bases clipped from V and 5 bases from J, the junction kept 5 bases outside the gene matches. This CDR3 region has 13 residues. CDR1 and CDR2 (germline): MNHEY, SMNVEV (reference sequence). The CDR3 region is CASSGQGHNEQYF. CDR3 bases: TGTGCCAGCAGCGGACAGGGGCACAACGAGCAGTACTTC.

This chain connects TRBV11-2 to TRBJ2-7; a possible D gene is TRBD1 (6 bases). V lost 7 bases to trimming and J lost 2 bases, with 12 bases between them. The CDR3 contains 13 residues. CDR1 and CDR2 (germline): SGHAT, FQNNGV. The DNA for the CDR3 is TGTGCCAGCACCCCGACAGGACCCTACGAGCAGTACTTC. Translated, it gives CASTPTGPYEQYF.

This chain joins TRBV6-2 or TRBV6-3 and TRBJ1-6; maybe TRBD1 (5 bases). The CDR3 runs 13 residues. CDR1 is MNHEY, CDR2 SVGEGT, per germline. Trimming took off 4 bases at V and 10 bases at J, with 11 bases between the two ends. This chain's CDR3 is CASSWEGKSPLHF. In DNA, the CDR3 is TGTGCCAGCAGTTGGGAGGGGAAGTCACCCCTCCACTTT.

The rearrangement links TRBV3-1 (or the pseudogene TRBV3-2) to TRBJ1-2; 7 bases line up with TRBD1. The CDR3 spans 17 residues. With 1 base clipped from V and 5 bases from J, the junction kept 13 bases outside the gene matches. The germline V gene encodes CDR1 LGHDT and CDR2 YNNKEL (reference sequence). CDR3 DNA: TGTGCCAGCAGCCAAGGGCGGAGGGGGCGGAACGTTTATGGCTACACCTTC. It is translated as CASSQGRRGRNVYGYTF.

The chain links TRBV29-1 to TRBJ1-1; 8 bases align to TRBD1. The CDR3 is made up of 13 amino acids. With V trimmed by 7 bases and J by 3 bases, 7 bases remained unmatched. The germline gives CDR1 SQVTM, CDR2 ANQGSEA. The CDR3 protein is CSGTTGGYTEAFF. In DNA, the CDR3 is TGCAGCGGCACCACAGGGGGATACACTGAAGCTTTCTTT.

The chain is built from TRBV7-3 and TRBJ1-5, with a possible D match to TRBD1 (5 bases). This CDR3 is 19 amino acids long. Germline CDR1 SGHTA, CDR2 FQGTGA. V was trimmed by 5 bases and J by 2 bases, leaving 25 bases between them. This CDR3 reads CASSPPTGPGSGGNQPQHF. Here the CDR3 DNA reads TGTGCCAGCAGCCCGCCAACGGGGCCGGGCTCGGGAGGCAATCAGCCCCAGCATTTT.